This T cell receptor beta chain was observed in a study of post-analysis software for immune sequencing data. The TCR beta cDNA libraries carried unique molecular identifiers. T cells, about 0.95 to 10 million of them, yielded 500,000 or so cDNA molecules. TCRdb ran MiXCR on the PCR reads and lists one entry per CDR3 protein. In the table there are 650,000 to 850,000 distinct CDR3 sequences, about 43% of which are singletons. Broader study findings: Elevated frequency relative to controls characterized about 5 TRBV segments in patients, TRBV5-6, TRBV5-1 and TRBV20-1 among them. A significant reduction in normalized Chao1 diversity was observed in multiple sclerosis patients versus controls. Co-batched samples clustered tightly together by F measure.

CDR3 length: 13 amino acids. Germline V gene sequence: CDR1 DFQATT, CDR2 SNEGSKA (reference sequence). With regard to this clonotype: Its antigen remains unknown. Germline is not matched at one junction end, which may reflect a read error.

The sample taken for sequencing was blood. The source is a girl aged 5 to 17 with multiple sclerosis. This chain connects TRBV20-1 to TRBJ1-6; maybe TRBD1 (5 bases). The CDR3 DNA reads TGCAGTGTCCTTCCCAGGGAGGACTCACCCCCCCACTTT. Protein: CSVLPREDSPPHF.